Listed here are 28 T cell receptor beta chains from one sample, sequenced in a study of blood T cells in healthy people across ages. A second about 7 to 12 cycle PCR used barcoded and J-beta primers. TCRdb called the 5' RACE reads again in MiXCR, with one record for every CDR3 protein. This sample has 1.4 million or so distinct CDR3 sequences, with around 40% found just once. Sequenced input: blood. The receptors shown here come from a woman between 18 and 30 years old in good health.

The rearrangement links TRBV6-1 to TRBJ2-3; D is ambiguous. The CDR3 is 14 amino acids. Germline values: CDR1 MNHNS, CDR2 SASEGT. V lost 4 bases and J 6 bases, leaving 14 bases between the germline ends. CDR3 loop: CASSGSEAQDTQYF. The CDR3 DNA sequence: TGTGCCAGCAGTGGGTCCGAGGCACAGGATACGCAGTATTTT.

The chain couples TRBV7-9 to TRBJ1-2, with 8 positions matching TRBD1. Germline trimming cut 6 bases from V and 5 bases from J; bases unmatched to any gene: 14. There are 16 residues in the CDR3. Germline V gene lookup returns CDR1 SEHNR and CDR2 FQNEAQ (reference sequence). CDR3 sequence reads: CASSADFRDRIYGYTF. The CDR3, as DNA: TGTGCCAGCAGTGCAGATTTTCGGGACAGGATATATGGCTACACCTTC.

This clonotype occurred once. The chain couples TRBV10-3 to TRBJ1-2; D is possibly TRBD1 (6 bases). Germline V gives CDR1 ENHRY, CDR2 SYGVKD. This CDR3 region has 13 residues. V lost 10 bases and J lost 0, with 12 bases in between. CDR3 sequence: CATRDTSNYGYTF. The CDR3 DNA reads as TGTGCCACCCGGGACACCTCTAACTATGGCTACACCTTC.

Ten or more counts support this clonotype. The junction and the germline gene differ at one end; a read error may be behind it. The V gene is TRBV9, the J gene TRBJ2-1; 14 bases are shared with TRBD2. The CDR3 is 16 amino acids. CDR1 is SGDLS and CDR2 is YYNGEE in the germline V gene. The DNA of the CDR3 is TGTGCCAGCAGTGTAGGACTAGCGGGGGGTTACAATGAGCAGTTCTTC. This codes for CASSVGLAGGYNEQFF.

CDR3 residues: CASSLADRGPSGANVLTF. As DNA, the CDR3 is TGTGCCAGCAGTTTGGCGGACAGGGGACCCTCTGGGGCCAACGTCCTGACTTTC. This chain uses TRBV12-3 or TRBV12-4 with TRBJ2-6; TRBD1 matches at 9 bases. Trimming removed 3 bases from V and 0 bases from J; junction bases left unmatched: 6. CDR3 length: 18 residues.

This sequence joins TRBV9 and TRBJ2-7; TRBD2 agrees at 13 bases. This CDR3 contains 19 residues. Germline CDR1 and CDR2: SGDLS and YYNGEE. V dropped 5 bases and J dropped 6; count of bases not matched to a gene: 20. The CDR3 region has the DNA TGTGCCAGCAGTTACCCCGGGACTAGCGGGAAATTTTTCCCAAGCGAGCAGTACTTC. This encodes CASSYPGTSGKFFPSEQYF.

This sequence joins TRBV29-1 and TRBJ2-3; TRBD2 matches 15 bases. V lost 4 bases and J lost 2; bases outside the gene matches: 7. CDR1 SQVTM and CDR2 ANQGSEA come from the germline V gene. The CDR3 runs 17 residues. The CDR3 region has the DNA TGCAGCGTTGCTGGACTAGCGGGAGGGCACGACACAGATACGCAGTATTTT. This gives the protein CSVAGLAGGHDTDTQYF.

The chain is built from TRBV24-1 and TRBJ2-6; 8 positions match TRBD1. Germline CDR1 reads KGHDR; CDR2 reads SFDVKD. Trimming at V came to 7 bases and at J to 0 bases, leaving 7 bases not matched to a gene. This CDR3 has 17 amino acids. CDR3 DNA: TGTGCCACCAGAGAAGGGACAGGCTCCTCTGGGGCCAACGTCCTGACTTTC. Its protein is CATREGTGSSGANVLTF.

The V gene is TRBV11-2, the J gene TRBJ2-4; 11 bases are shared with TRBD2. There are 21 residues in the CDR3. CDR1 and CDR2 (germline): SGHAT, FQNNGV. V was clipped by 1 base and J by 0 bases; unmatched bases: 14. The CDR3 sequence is CASSLVVVGTSGDRAKNIQYF. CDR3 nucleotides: TGTGCCAGCAGCTTAGTAGTGGTAGGGACTAGCGGTGACCGAGCCAAAAACATTCAGTACTTC.

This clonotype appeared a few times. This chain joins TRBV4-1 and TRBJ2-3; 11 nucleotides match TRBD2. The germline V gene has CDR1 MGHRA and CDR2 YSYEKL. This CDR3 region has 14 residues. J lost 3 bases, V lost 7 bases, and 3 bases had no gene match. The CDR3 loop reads CASKIAGGTDTQYF. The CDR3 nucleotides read TGCGCCAGCAAAATAGCGGGGGGGACAGATACGCAGTATTTT.

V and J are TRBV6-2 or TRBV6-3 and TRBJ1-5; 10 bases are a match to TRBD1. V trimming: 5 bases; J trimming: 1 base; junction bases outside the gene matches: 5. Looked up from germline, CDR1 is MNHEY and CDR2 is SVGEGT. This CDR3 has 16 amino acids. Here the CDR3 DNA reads TGTGCCAGCAGTCCCTGGACAGGGGGAAGCAATCAGCCCCAGCATTTT. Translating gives CASSPWTGGSNQPQHF.

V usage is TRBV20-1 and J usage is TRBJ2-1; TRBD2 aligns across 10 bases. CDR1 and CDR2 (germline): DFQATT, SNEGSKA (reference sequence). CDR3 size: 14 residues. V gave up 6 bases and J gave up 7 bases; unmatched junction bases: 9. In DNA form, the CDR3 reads TGCAGTGCCAGAATAGCGGGAGGTATGAATGAGCAGTTCTTC. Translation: CSARIAGGMNEQFF.

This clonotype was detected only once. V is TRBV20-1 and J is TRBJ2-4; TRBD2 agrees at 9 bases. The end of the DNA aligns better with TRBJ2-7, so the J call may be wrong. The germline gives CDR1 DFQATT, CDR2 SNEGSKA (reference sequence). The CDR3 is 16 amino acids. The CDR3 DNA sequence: TGCAGTGCTAGAGATAACGAGCTGACTAGCGGTAGCGAGCAGTACTTC. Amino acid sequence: CSARDNELTSGSEQYF.

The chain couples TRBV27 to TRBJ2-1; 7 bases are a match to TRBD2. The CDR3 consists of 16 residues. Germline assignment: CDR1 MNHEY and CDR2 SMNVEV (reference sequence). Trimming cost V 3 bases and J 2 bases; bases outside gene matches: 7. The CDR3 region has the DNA TGTGCCAGCAGTTTGGGAGTGCGGGGGACCTACAATGAGCAGTTCTTC. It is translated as CASSLGVRGTYNEQFF.

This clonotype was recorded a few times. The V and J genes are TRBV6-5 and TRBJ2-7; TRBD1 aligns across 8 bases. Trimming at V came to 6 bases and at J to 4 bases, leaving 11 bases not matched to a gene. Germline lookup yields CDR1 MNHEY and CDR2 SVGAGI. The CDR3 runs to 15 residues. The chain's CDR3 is CASSYAGTGPYEQYF. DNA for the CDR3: TGTGCCAGCAGCTACGCCGGGACAGGACCTTACGAGCAGTACTTC.

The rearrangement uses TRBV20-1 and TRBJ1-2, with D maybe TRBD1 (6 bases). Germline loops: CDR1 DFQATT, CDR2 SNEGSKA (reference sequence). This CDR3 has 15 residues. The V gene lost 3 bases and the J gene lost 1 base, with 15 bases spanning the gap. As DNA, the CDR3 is TGCAGTGCTAGGCGGGGGGGCAGTCGTAACTATGGCTACACCTTC. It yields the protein CSARRGGSRNYGYTF.

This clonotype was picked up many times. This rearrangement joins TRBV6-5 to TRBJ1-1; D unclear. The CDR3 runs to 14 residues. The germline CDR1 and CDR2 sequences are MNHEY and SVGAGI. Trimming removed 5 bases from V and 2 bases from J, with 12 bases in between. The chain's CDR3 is CASSATYSNTEAFF. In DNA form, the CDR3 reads TGTGCCAGCAGTGCTACATATAGTAACACTGAAGCTTTCTTT.

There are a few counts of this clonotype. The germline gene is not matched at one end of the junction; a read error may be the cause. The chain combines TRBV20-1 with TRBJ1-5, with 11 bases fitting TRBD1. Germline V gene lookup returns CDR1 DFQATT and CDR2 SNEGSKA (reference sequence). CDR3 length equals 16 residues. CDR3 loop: CSASRTGGIGNQPQHF. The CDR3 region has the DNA TGCAGTGCTTCACGGACAGGGGGCATAGGCAATCAACCCCAGCATTTT.

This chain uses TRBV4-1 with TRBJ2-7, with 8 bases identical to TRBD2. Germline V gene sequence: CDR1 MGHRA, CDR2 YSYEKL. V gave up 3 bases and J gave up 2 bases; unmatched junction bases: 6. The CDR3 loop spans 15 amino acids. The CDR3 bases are TGCGCCAGCAGCCAGGGGAGGACTAGCCCCTACGAGCAGTACTTC. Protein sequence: CASSQGRTSPYEQYF.

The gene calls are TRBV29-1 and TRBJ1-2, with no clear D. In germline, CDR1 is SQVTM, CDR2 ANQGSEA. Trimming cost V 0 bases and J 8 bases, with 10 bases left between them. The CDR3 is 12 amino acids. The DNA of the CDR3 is TGCAGCGTTGAAGATCTAGCCCCGGGCTACACCTTC. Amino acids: CSVEDLAPGYTF.

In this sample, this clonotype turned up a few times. In DNA, the CDR3 is TGTGCCAGCAGTTACTCGGGTCTTGGATCTGGCTACACCTTC. It is translated as CASSYSGLGSGYTF. This chain uses TRBV6-2 or TRBV6-3 with TRBJ1-2; no clear D gene. This CDR3 contains 14 residues. V lost 0 bases and J 7 bases, leaving 12 bases between the germline ends. Germline V gives CDR1 MNHEY, CDR2 SVGEGT.

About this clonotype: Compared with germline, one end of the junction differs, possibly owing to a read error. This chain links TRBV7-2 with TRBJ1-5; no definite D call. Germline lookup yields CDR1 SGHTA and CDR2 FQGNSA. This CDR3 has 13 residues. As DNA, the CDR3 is TGTGCCAGCAGTGCCTACTTCGATCAGCCCCAGCCTTTT. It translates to CASSAYFDQPQPF.

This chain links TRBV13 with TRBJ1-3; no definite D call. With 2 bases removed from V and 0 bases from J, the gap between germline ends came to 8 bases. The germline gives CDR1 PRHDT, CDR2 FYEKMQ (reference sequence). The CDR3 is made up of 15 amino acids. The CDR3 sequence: CASSLRIYSGNTIYF. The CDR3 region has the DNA TGTGCCAGCAGCTTACGGATATACTCTGGAAACACCATATATTTT.

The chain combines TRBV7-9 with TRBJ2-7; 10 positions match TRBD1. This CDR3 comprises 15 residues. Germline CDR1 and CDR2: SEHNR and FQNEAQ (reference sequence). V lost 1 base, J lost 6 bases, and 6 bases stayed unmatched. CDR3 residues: CASSLGQGAKTEQYF. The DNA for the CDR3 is TGTGCCAGCAGCTTAGGACAGGGGGCGAAGACCGAGCAGTACTTC. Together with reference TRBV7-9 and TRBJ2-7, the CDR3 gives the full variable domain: DTGVSQNPRHKITKRGQNVTFRCDPISEHNRLYWYRQTLGQGPEFLTYFQNEAQLEKSRLLSDRFSAERPKGSFSTLEIQRTEQGDSAMYLCASSLGQGAKTEQYFGPGTRLTVT.

The CDR3: CASGLDGYGYTF. In nucleotides, the CDR3 is TGTGCCAGCGGATTGGACGGCTATGGCTACACCTTC. This rearrangement joins TRBV12-3 or TRBV12-4 to TRBJ1-2, with D uncertain. The germline V and J ends were trimmed by 8 bases and 4 bases, with 11 bases remaining between them. This CDR3 region has 12 residues.

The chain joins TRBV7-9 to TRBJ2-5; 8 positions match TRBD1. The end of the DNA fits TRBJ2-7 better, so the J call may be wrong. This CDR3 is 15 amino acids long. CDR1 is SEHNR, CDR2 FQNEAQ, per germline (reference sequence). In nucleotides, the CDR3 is TGTGCCAGCAGCCCTCAGGGGGCGCAGGGGTACGAGCAGTACTTC. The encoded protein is CASSPQGAQGYEQYF.

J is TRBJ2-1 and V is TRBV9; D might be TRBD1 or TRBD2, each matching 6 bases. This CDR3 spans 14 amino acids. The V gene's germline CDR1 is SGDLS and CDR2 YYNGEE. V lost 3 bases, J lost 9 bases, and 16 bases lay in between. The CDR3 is CASSEGGNVGEQFF. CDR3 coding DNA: TGTGCCAGCAGCGAGGGGGGTAATGTCGGTGAGCAGTTCTTC.

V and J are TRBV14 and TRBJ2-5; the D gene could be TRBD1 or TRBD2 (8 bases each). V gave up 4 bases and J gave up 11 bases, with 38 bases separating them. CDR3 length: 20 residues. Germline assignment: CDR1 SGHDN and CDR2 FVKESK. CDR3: CASSRGTGQIVSGIYNEQYF. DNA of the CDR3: TGTGCCAGCAGCCGGGGGACAGGCCAAATTGTTAGCGGGATCTACAATGAGCAGTACTTC.